Below, one TCR beta chain is given with its context. Its antigen is not known. The V gene's germline CDR1 is SGDLS and CDR2 YYNGEE. With 0 bases removed from V and 2 bases from J, the gap between germline ends came to 9 bases. The CDR3 spans 15 residues. Using positive magnetic bead selection on an AutoMACS, CD4+ and CD8+ cells were isolated, after which their purity was checked by flow cytometry. The data were obtained in a study of somatic mutations in cytotoxic T cells in rheumatoid arthritis. Background on the study: Blood from the patient (about 30 ml EDTA) was drawn right after diagnosis, pretreatment.

Assay: immunoSEQ multiplex PCR; the TCRdb copy retains only in-frame clones and omits some. The table includes fewer than 40,000 clones, 75% to 90% detected once. Broader study findings: Age was associated with higher CD8+ clonality in rheumatoid arthritis patients, not in healthy controls.

The sequence was obtained from an adult with rheumatoid arthritis. Input material: CD8+ T cells sorted from blood. The J gene is TRBJ1-5, the V gene TRBV9; D is possibly TRBD1 (5 bases). In nucleotides, the CDR3 is TGTGCCAGCAGCGTAGCTGGGGGTGGCAATCAGCCCCAGCATTTT. It encodes CASSVAGGGNQPQHF.